Listed below are T cell receptor beta chains from one sample, sequenced in a study of T cell responses to AZD1222 COVID-19 vaccine. Repertoires were generated with immunoSEQ multiplex PCR, while TCRdb's copy carries only in-frame clones and drops some. The data contain roughly 140,000 clones, 75% to 95% of them singletons. This sample comprised peripheral blood, obtained on day 0 of AZD1222 vaccination. These receptors originate from an adult in good health. The CDR3 runs from the conserved cysteine through the conserved F or W. A D gene is named only where the DNA matches it firmly. Clone size is stated in some rows and not others, as once, few, many or a class when expanded.

J | V | D | size | DNA | CDR3
TRBJ2-5 | TRBV7-6 | TRBD2 | . | TGTGCCAGCAGCTTAGCGCGGGGGGAGACCCAGTACTTC | CASSLARGETQYF
TRBJ2-7 | TRBV28 | . | . | TGTGCCAGCACCCTCATACCGGGCCTGGGGATGGTGCAGTACTTC | CASTLIPGLGMVQYF
TRBJ1-5 | TRBV6-5 | . | . | TGTGCCAGCAGTCCCCCCCCAGGGAATCAGCCCCAGCATTTT | CASSPPPGNQPQHF
TRBJ1-1 | TRBV13 | . | . | TGTGCCAGCAGCTTAGCCGGGACAATTGAAGCTTTCTTT | CASSLAGTIEAFF
TRBJ1-1 | TRBV28 | . | . | TGTGCCAGCAGCTCAGCGGACACTGAAGCTTTCTTT | CASSSADTEAFF
TRBJ2-2 | TRBV5-1 | TRBD2 | . | TGCGCCAGCAGCAGCGGGACTAGCGGGACGAGCGGGGAGCTGTTTTTT | CASSSGTSGTSGELFF
TRBJ1-2 | TRBV28 | . | . | TGTGCCAGCAGTCCTCCTGGGACGGCCTATGGCTACACCTTC | CASSPPGTAYGYTF
TRBJ2-1 | TRBV28 | . | . | TGTGCCAGCACCCCAGGACAGCTTTATTCCTACAATGAGCAGTTCTTC | CASTPGQLYSYNEQFF
TRBJ2-3 | TRBV15 | . | . | TGTGCCACCAGCGCGGGACTTCCTGCGGGCACAGATACGCAGTATTTT | CATSAGLPAGTDTQYF
TRBJ1-1 | TRBV6-5 | . | . | TGTGCCAGCAGTTACATGGGTGTAGCTTTCTTT | CASSYMGVAFF
TRBJ1-1 | TRBV7-6 | . | once | TGTGCCAGCAGCGCAGGTGGCGTGACTGTGACTGAAGCTTTCTTT | CASSAGGVTVTEAFF
TRBJ2-1 | TRBV15 | TRBD2 | . | TGTGCCACCAGCACGGACGCTAGCGGGACACACAATGAGCAGTTCTTC | CATSTDASGTHNEQFF
TRBJ1-2 | TRBV28 | . | . | TGTGCCAGCAGGAGGGACTCATCGTCGGGTGGCTACACCTTC | CASRRDSSSGGYTF
TRBJ1-1 | TRBV25-1 | . | . | TGTGCCAGCAGTGAGGTGGGGAGAAACACTGAAGCTTTCTTT | CASSEVGRNTEAFF
TRBJ1-1 | TRBV6-5 | . | few | TGTGCCAGCAGTTACCGGTGGGACACTGAAGCTTTCTTT | CASSYRWDTEAFF
TRBJ2-7 | TRBV6-5 | TRBD2 | once | TGTGCCAGCAGCAAAACGGGGGGTGACTCCTACGAGCAGTACTTC | CASSKTGGDSYEQYF
TRBJ2-1 | TRBV7-3 | . | . | TGTGCCAGCAGCCTTAACACCGGGACCTACAATGAGCAGTTCTTC | CASSLNTGTYNEQFF
TRBJ1-6 | TRBV28 | . | . | TGTGCCAGCAGAGAAGCAGGGAGTAGGTCACCCCTCCACTTT | CASREAGSRSPLHF
TRBJ2-1 | TRBV7-9 | . | . | TGTGCCAGCAGCTTCGGTGGGAATTTAGAGCAGTTCTTC | CASSFGGNLEQFF
TRBJ1-5 | TRBV28 | . | . | TGTGCCAGCAGTTTTGCGGGCAGAGACCAGCCCCAGCATTTT | CASSFAGRDQPQHF
TRBJ2-1 | TRBV14 | TRBD1 | . | TGTGCCAGCAGCCAAGATTCAGGGGGATACAATGAGCAGTTCTTC | CASSQDSGGYNEQFF
TRBJ2-3 | TRBV7-2 | TRBD2 | . | TGTGCCAGCAGCCTGAGCGCGGGGGTAGATACGCAGTATTTT | CASSLSAGVDTQYF
TRBJ1-2 | TRBV2 | TRBD1 | . | TGTGCCAGCAGTGTAGGACAGGGGGTCAGTGGCTACACCTTC | CASSVGQGVSGYTF
TRBJ2-5 | TRBV6-2/TRBV6-3 | TRBD2 | . | TGTGCCAGCAGTTATACTAGAGCGGGGGAGACCCAGTACTTC | CASSYTRAGETQYF
TRBJ2-1 | TRBV25-1 | . | . | TGTGCCAGCAGTGAGTTTAACAGGGTACGAGGCGCCTACAATGAGCAGTTCTTC | CASSEFNRVRGAYNEQFF
TRBJ2-2 | TRBV5-6 | TRBD2 | . | TGTGCCAGCAGCCCGAGCGGGGGCGGGACCGGGGAGCTGTTTTTT | CASSPSGGGTGELFF
TRBJ1-2 | TRBV5-6 | . | . | TGTGCCAGCAGCTTGGAAGGAGCAGGGGACTATGGCTACACCTTC | CASSLEGAGDYGYTF
TRBJ1-1 | TRBV27 | . | . | TGTGCCAGCAGTTCCCCGGGACGGTCGAACACTGAAGCTTTCTTT | CASSSPGRSNTEAFF
TRBJ1-2 | TRBV30 | . | . | TGTGCCTGGAGTCAAGGGAGACACGGCTACACCTTC | CAWSQGRHGYTF
TRBJ1-4 | TRBV7-9 | TRBD1 | . | TGTGCCAGCAGCTTACACGGACAGGGAGCTGAAAAACTGTTTTTT | CASSLHGQGAEKLFF
TRBJ2-5 | TRBV25-1 | . | . | TGTGCCAGCAGTGAATTTCCGGGGGACAGCCAGTACCAAGAGACCCAGTACTTC | CASSEFPGDSQYQETQYF
TRBJ1-1 | TRBV7-9 | TRBD1 | . | TGTGCCAGCAGCTACGGGACAGCCGAAGCTTTCTTT | CASSYGTAEAFF
TRBJ2-7 | TRBV7-9 | TRBD2 | . | TGTGCCAGCAGCTTCGGTCTAGCGGAGTACGAGCAGTACTTC | CASSFGLAEYEQYF
TRBJ1-1 | TRBV29-1 | . | once | TGCAGCGAGGTACAGGGCGCGGGGGGCACTGAAGCTTTCTTT | CSEVQGAGGTEAFF
TRBJ1-2 | TRBV19 | . | . | TGTGCCAGTAGCTTTACTCAATATGGCTACACCTTC | CASSFTQYGYTF
TRBJ2-7 | TRBV10-3 | . | . | TGTGCCATCAGTGAGTCGGGCGGACCCTCCTACGAGCAGTACTTC | CAISESGGPSYEQYF
TRBJ2-7 | TRBV6-2/TRBV6-3 | TRBD2 | . | TGTGCCAGCAGTTACTCTCAAGCTAGCGGGAGAGAGGGGGACGAGCAGTACTTC | CASSYSQASGREGDEQYF
TRBJ2-7 | TRBV7-6 | . | . | TGTGCCAGCAGCTCCGAGCCCGACAGCACCTACGAGCAGTACTTC | CASSSEPDSTYEQYF
TRBJ2-2 | TRBV5-5 | TRBD2 | . | TGTGCCAGCAGCTACGGACTAGCGGGAGTCACCGGGGAGCTGTTTTTT | CASSYGLAGVTGELFF
TRBJ2-1 | TRBV7-8 | . | . | TGTGCCAGCAGCGCACCCCCCCTGCAGCATGAGCAGTTCTTC | CASSAPPLQHEQFF
TRBJ1-1 | TRBV27 | . | . | TGTGCCAGCAGTTTATTCCAGGCGAAAAAGAACACTGAAGCTTTCTTT | CASSLFQAKKNTEAFF
TRBJ1-2 | TRBV7-2 | . | . | TGTGCCAGCAGCTCGTATACCTCTGACTATGGCTACACCTTC | CASSSYTSDYGYTF